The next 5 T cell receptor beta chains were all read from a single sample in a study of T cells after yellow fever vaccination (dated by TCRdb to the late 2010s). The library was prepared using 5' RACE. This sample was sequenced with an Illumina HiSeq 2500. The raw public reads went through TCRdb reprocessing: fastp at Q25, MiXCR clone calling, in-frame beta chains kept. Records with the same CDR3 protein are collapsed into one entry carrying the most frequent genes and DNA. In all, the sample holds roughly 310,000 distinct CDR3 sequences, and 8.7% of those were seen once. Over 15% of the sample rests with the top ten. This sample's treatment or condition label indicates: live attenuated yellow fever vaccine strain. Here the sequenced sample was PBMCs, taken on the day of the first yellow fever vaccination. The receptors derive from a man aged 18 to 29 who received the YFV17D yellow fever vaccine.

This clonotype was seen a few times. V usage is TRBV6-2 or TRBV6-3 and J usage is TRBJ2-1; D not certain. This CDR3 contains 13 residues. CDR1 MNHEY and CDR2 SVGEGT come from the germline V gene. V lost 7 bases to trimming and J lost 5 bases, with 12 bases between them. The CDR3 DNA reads TGTGCCAGCACCTTGGAAGCCGACAATGAGCAGTTCTTC. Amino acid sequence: CASTLEADNEQFF.

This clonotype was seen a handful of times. For the CDR3, the DNA is TGTGCCAGCAAGCTGGTAGGGGCAGGGAACACTGAAGCTTTCTTT. The encoded protein is CASKLVGAGNTEAFF. The chain employs TRBV6-2 or TRBV6-3 and TRBJ1-1, with a weak D call TRBD1 (5 bases). Germline V gene sequence: CDR1 MNHEY, CDR2 SVGEGT. Trimming took 7 bases from V and 1 from J, leaving 16 bases between them. This CDR3 contains 15 residues.

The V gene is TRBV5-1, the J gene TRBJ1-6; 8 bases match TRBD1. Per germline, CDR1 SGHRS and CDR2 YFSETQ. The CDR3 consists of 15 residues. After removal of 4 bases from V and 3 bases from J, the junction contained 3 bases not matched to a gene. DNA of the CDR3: TGCGCCAGCAGCATAGGGACAGGCTATAATTCACCCCTCCACTTT. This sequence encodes CASSIGTGYNSPLHF.

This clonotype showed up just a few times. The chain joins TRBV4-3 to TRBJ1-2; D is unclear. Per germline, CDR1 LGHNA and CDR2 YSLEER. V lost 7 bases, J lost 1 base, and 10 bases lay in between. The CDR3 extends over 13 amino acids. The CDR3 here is CASTRGVNYGYTF. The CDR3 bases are TGCGCCAGCACCCGCGGTGTTAACTATGGCTACACCTTC.

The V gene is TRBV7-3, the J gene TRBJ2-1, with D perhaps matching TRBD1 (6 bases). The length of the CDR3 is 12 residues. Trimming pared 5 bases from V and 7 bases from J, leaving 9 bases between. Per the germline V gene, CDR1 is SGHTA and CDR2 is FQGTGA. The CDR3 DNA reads TGTGCCAGCAGCCCCGACAGGAATGAGCAGTTCTTC. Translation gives CASSPDRNEQFF.